The 13 T cell receptor beta chains below were found in one sample sequenced in a study of Ad26.COV2.S vaccination and SARS-CoV-2 variants (dated by TCRdb to the early 2020s). Library prep was done by the immunoSEQ multiplex PCR assay. The table comes from immuneACCESS by way of TCRdb, which keeps in-frame sequences with V and J called. Part of the clones is missing from these tables; in studies checked, under half for an unresolved V gene and the rest for unknown reasons. This sample has 450,000 to 550,000 clones in its table, and roughly nine tenths of those were observed once. Clones ranked in the top ten supply 2.5% of the sample. The treatment or condition label here, explained by the study, means: some 20 received Ad26.COV2.S at low or high dose, single or two shots; several received placebo; per-sample allocation not given. For vaccine and placebo recipients, repertoires were sequenced using samples collected on day 63 after the first injection.

Sequencing used peripheral blood, obtained in a trial of Ad26.COV2.S vaccine versus placebo. Every receptor here comes from a person between 18 and 65 years old who received the Ad26.COV2.S COVID-19 vaccine or a placebo.

The gene calls are TRBV5-1 and TRBJ2-7; D possibly matches TRBD1 or TRBD2 (5 bases each). Germline V gene data show CDR1 as SGHRS and CDR2 as YFSETQ. V was clipped by 1 base and J by 2 bases, with 13 bases between them. The CDR3 has 15 amino acids. This chain's CDR3 is CASSLSGTGPYEQYF. CDR3 DNA sequence: TGCGCCAGCAGCTTGTCCGGGACGGGACCCTACGAGCAGTACTTC.

The CDR3 reads CASSLAPRVRTEAFF. CDR3 coding DNA: TGTGCCAGCAGCTTAGCCCCCAGGGTAAGGACTGAAGCTTTCTTT. The rearrangement joins TRBV7-9 to TRBJ1-1; D is perhaps TRBD1 (5 bases). Per the germline V gene, CDR1 is SEHNR and CDR2 is FQNEAQ (reference sequence). Deletions cut 0 bases from V and 5 bases from J, with 13 bases between. This CDR3 is 15 amino acids long.

The V and J genes are TRBV7-8 and TRBJ1-5; 8 bases align to TRBD1. The CDR3 runs 15 residues. J was trimmed by 3 bases and V by 5 bases; bases with no gene match: 6. Germline V CDR1 and CDR2: SGHVS, FQNEAQ. The CDR3 nucleotides read TGTGCCAGCAGCCCGGGACAGGCGGACAATCAGCCCCAGCATTTT. Translation gives CASSPGQADNQPQHF.

The V and J genes are TRBV28 and TRBJ1-1, with a tentative D call TRBD1 (5 bases). V was trimmed by 6 bases and J by 1 base, leaving 15 bases between them. The CDR3 loop spans 15 amino acids. Looked up from germline, CDR1 is MDHEN and CDR2 is SYDVKM. This CDR3 is CASSNPDGGNTEAFF. For the CDR3, the DNA is TGTGCCAGCAGCAATCCCGACGGGGGGAACACTGAAGCTTTCTTT.

The rearrangement uses TRBV11-2 and TRBJ2-3; TRBD1 is a possible D gene (5 bases). Germline V gene data show CDR1 as SGHAT and CDR2 as FQNNGV. The CDR3 extends over 13 amino acids. V lost 5 bases to trimming and J lost 2 bases, with 8 bases between them. The CDR3 DNA is TGTGCCAGCAGCCCGACAGTCACAGATACGCAGTATTTT. Encoded protein: CASSPTVTDTQYF. Full variable domain (rest looked up from reference TRBV11-2 and TRBJ2-3): EAGVAQSPRYKIIEKRQSVAFWCNPISGHATLYWYQQILGQGPKLLIQFQNNGVVDDSQLPKDRFSAERLKGVDSTLKIQPAKLEDSAVYLCASSPTVTDTQYFGPGTRLTVL.

This clone was observed once. The chain joins TRBV30 to TRBJ1-2; 11 bases align to TRBD1. Per the germline V gene, CDR1 is GTSNPN and CDR2 is SVGIG (reference sequence). Trimming took 5 bases from V and 8 from J; bases not matched to a gene: 7. The CDR3 has 13 residues. The CDR3 sequence: CAWYGQGAVGYTF. CDR3 DNA: TGTGCCTGGTACGGACAGGGGGCTGTAGGCTACACCTTC.

The chain couples TRBV15 to TRBJ1-4, with 9 bases aligning to TRBD1. V was clipped by 1 base and J by 9 bases; unmatched bases: 9. CDR1 is LNHNV and CDR2 is YYDKDF in the germline V gene (reference sequence). This CDR3 contains 16 residues. The DNA of the CDR3 is TGTGCCACCAGCAGAGGCTTTTCGGGACAGGGACAAAAACTGTTTTTT. Translated: CATSRGFSGQGQKLFF.

This chain connects TRBV2 to TRBJ2-1; either TRBD1 or TRBD2 may supply D (5 bases each). Trimming pared 3 bases from V and 0 bases from J, leaving 12 bases between. Germline CDR1 and CDR2: SNHLY and FYNNEI. The CDR3 sequence is 16 residues long. The CDR3 coding sequence is TGTGCCAGCAGTGAGTGGGGGATCCCCTCCTACAATGAGCAGTTCTTC. This sequence encodes CASSEWGIPSYNEQFF.

This sequence joins TRBV15 and TRBJ2-7; 9 bases line up with TRBD2. The junction had 4 bases not matched to a gene; V was cut back by 4 bases and J by 3 bases. The CDR3 runs 14 residues. The germline V gene has CDR1 LNHNV and CDR2 YYDKDF (reference sequence). The CDR3 here is CATSKLAGVYEQYV. The CDR3 DNA reads as TGTGCCACCAGCAAATTAGCGGGAGTCTACGAGCAGTACGTC.

This clone was recorded a few times. This rearrangement joins TRBV2 to TRBJ1-4; D uncertain. The length of the CDR3 is 12 residues. Germline lookup yields CDR1 SNHLY and CDR2 FYNNEI. V lost 4 bases and J lost 8, with 8 bases in between. The CDR3 protein is CASSAMREKLFF. CDR3 bases: TGTGCCAGCAGTGCAATGCGCGAAAAACTGTTTTTT.

The chain combines TRBV11-2 with TRBJ2-6, with unresolved D. Trimming took off 4 bases at V and 2 bases at J, with 0 bases between the two ends. Germline V gives CDR1 SGHAT, CDR2 FQNNGV. CDR3 size: 12 residues. The CDR3 region is CASSSGANVLTF. The CDR3 coding sequence is TGTGCCAGCAGCTCTGGGGCCAACGTCCTGACTTTC. Complete variable domain (other parts from reference TRBV11-2 and TRBJ2-6): EAGVAQSPRYKIIEKRQSVAFWCNPISGHATLYWYQQILGQGPKLLIQFQNNGVVDDSQLPKDRFSAERLKGVDSTLKIQPAKLEDSAVYLCASSSGANVLTFGAGSRLTVL.

This rearrangement joins TRBV3-1 (or the pseudogene TRBV3-2) to TRBJ1-1, with no clear D. The CDR3 sequence is 14 residues long. Germline V CDR1 and CDR2: LGHDT, YNNKEL (reference sequence). Trimming took off 2 bases at V and 6 bases at J, with 13 bases between the two ends. The CDR3 sequence: CASSQFEGLAEAFF. Written as DNA, the CDR3 is TGTGCCAGCAGCCAATTCGAGGGTTTGGCTGAAGCTTTCTTT.

This chain joins TRBV14 and TRBJ1-1; D may be TRBD1 (5 bases). The V end was cut by 1 base, the J end by 5 bases, with 14 bases between. The CDR3 covers 15 residues. Looked up from germline, CDR1 is SGHDN and CDR2 is FVKESK. The CDR3 sequence is CASSQAGVVRTEAFF. CDR3 nucleotides: TGTGCCAGCAGCCAAGCGGGGGTCGTTCGGACTGAAGCTTTCTTT.